These T cell receptor beta chains were read from a single sample in a study of CD8+ T cells in alopecia areata. Data came from immunoSEQ multiplex PCR; TCRdb stores just in-frame clones and leaves some out. The data show more than 150,000 clones, with approximately 50% seen just once and about 9.4% held by the top ten. The sequencing here drew on CD8+ T cells sorted from blood, taken around week 52, from a patient treated with tofacitinib. The origin of the receptors is a human donor with alopecia areata. Both conserved end residues are part of each CDR3. D genes are given only for firm matches. Clone size appears in some rows only: once, few, many, or a class for an expanded clone.

TRBV6-5	-	TRBJ1-3	few	TGTGCCAGCAGTTATGATCGGGGGACGAACACCATATATTTT	CASSYDRGTNTIYF
TRBV29-1	TRBD1	TRBJ2-7	-	TGCAGCGTAGAAGGACAGGGGGCGACCTACGAGCAGTACTTC	CSVEGQGATYEQYF
TRBV11-2	-	TRBJ1-1	once	TGTGCCAGCAGCGTAGCCGGGGGAGGCACTGAAGCTTTCTTT	CASSVAGGGTEAFF
TRBV27	-	TRBJ2-7	-	TGTGCCAGCAGTTGGGAGGGGACACACAGCTCCTACGAGCAGTACTTC	CASSWEGTHSSYEQYF
TRBV5-1	-	TRBJ1-3	few	TGCGCCAGCAGCCCCATCGGCCAGGGGCGAGGAAACACCATATATTTT	CASSPIGQGRGNTIYF
TRBV20-1	-	TRBJ2-3	few	TGCAGTGCTTCCACAGATACGCAGTATTTT	CSASTDTQYF
TRBV9	TRBD1	TRBJ2-6	few	TGTGCCAGCAGCGCGGTGCAGGGGGACTCTGGGGCCAACGTCCTGACTTTC	CASSAVQGDSGANVLTF
TRBV5-1	-	TRBJ1-2	-	TGCGCCAGCAGCCTCGGGACAATCTATGGCTACACCTTC	CASSLGTIYGYTF
TRBV5-6	-	TRBJ1-2	-	TGTGCCAGCAGCTTGGTAAACGGGGGCTACACCTTC	CASSLVNGGYTF
TRBV30	-	TRBJ2-7	-	TGTGCCTGGAGTGTATTGGTTGGCTACGAGCAGTACTTC	CAWSVLVGYEQYF
TRBV7-2	-	TRBJ2-3	once	TGTGCCAGCAGCTTAATGTTGGGGGATACGCAGTATTTT	CASSLMLGDTQYF
TRBV27	TRBD1	TRBJ1-2	-	TGTGCCAGCAGTCGTCCGGGACAGGTCCCCTATGGCTACACCTTC	CASSRPGQVPYGYTF
TRBV27	-	TRBJ2-7	few	TGTGCCAGTGGCCCCGGCTCTTCCTACGAGCAGTACTTC	CASGPGSSYEQYF
TRBV2	TRBD1	TRBJ2-2	once	TGTGCCAGCCGGACAGGGAACACCGGGGAGCTGTTTTTT	CASRTGNTGELFF
TRBV2	-	TRBJ1-1	-	TGTGCCAGCGGAGGCACTGAAGCTTTCTTT	CASGGTEAFF
TRBV7-2	TRBD2	TRBJ2-3	-	TGTGCCAGCAGCTTCGGTCGTCCAGCGGGGGGAAAAAAAGATACGCAGTATTTT	CASSFGRPAGGKKDTQYF
TRBV25-1	-	TRBJ1-4	-	TGTGCCAGCAGTGATCACAGTCTTACCGGTGAAAAACTGTTTTTT	CASSDHSLTGEKLFF
TRBV5-6	TRBD1	TRBJ2-1	few	TGTGCCAGCAGCTCCGGGACAGGGGTCAATGAGCAGTTCTTC	CASSSGTGVNEQFF
TRBV27	-	TRBJ2-7	-	TGTGCCAGCAAACTACAGGGTACTCTGAACGAGCAGTACTTC	CASKLQGTLNEQYF
TRBV11-2	-	TRBJ2-5	-	TGTGCCAGCATCCGCTCCGAGGGTTTGGAGACCCAGTACTTC	CASIRSEGLETQYF
TRBV13	-	TRBJ2-7	-	TGTGCCAGCAGCCCAGGCCTGTCCTACGAGCAGTACTTC	CASSPGLSYEQYF
TRBV12-5	-	TRBJ1-5	-	TGTGCTAGTGGTTTGGACTATAGCAATCAGCCCCAGCATTTT	CASGLDYSNQPQHF
TRBV10-3	TRBD1	TRBJ2-1	-	TGTGCCATCAGTGCTCAGGGGGCGGCCTACAATGAGCAGTTCTTC	CAISAQGAAYNEQFF
TRBV4-1	-	TRBJ2-7	-	TGCGCCAGCAGCCAAGAACCGAGCAGGTCCAACGAGCAGTACTTC	CASSQEPSRSNEQYF
TRBV29-1	TRBD1	TRBJ1-2	-	TGCAGCGTTGAACGACGGATATTGGAGGACAGGGGGCGAGCTAACTATGGCTACACCTTC	CSVERRILEDRGRANYGYTF
TRBV27	-	TRBJ2-7	-	TGTGCCAGCAGTCCCGGGGCCTACTCCTACGAGCAGTACTTC	CASSPGAYSYEQYF
TRBV27	-	TRBJ2-3	-	TGTGCCAGCAGTTTAGGGGGCAACACAGATACGCAGTATTTT	CASSLGGNTDTQYF
TRBV4-3	-	TRBJ2-7	few	TGCGCCAGCAGCGCGGCCCTCACCTACGAGCAGTACTTC	CASSAALTYEQYF
TRBV4-1	-	TRBJ2-7	once	TGCGCCAGCAGCCAAGATCCACACCGAGTTTCCTACGAGCAGTACTTC	CASSQDPHRVSYEQYF
TRBV5-6	-	TRBJ1-5	-	TGTGCCAGCAGCAGCGCGACAGGAAACAATCAGCCCCAGCATTTT	CASSSATGNNQPQHF
TRBV4-2	-	TRBJ2-7	-	TGTGCCAGCAGCCAAGGCATGGGCTACGAGCAGTACTTC	CASSQGMGYEQYF
TRBV7-6	-	TRBJ2-7	-	TGTGCCAGCAGCCAGACTCCAACCTACGAGCAGTACTTC	CASSQTPTYEQYF
TRBV5-4	-	TRBJ2-7	few	TGTGCCAGCAGCTTACAGGGCTACGAGCAGTACTTC	CASSLQGYEQYF
TRBV6-5	TRBD1	TRBJ2-3	-	TGTGCCAGCAGGGGACAGGGGATAACAGATACGCAGTATTTT	CASRGQGITDTQYF
TRBV29-1	-	TRBJ2-1	few	TGCAGCGTGCGGACGCCGAGGGACTCCTACAATGAGCAGTTCTTC	CSVRTPRDSYNEQFF
TRBV29-1	TRBD2	TRBJ2-1	-	TGCAGCGTTGGTGGACTAGCGGGGGAAAATGAGCAGTTCTTC	CSVGGLAGENEQFF
TRBV5-4	-	TRBJ1-5	-	TGTGCCAGCAGCCTGGGCCCGGGGAGCAATCAGCCCCAGCATTTT	CASSLGPGSNQPQHF